Sequencing of this TCR beta chain was carried out in a study of OX40 agonist ivuxolimab in advanced cancers. Broader study findings: Clonal expansion from baseline to week 6 occurred in both CD4+ and CD8+ T cells. The expanded peripheral T cells' antigen specificity was not determined.

For this clone: Its target is not known.

The method was immunoSEQ multiplex PCR; TCRdb's version includes in-frame clones alone and lacks a portion of them. The repertoire holds under 25,000 clones, with approximately 87% as singletons. The CDR3 runs to 15 residues. J lost 0 bases, V lost 7 bases, and 7 bases had no gene match. The germline gives CDR1 LNHDA, CDR2 SQIVND (reference sequence). This chain uses TRBV19 with TRBJ1-1; 8 bases are shared with TRBD1. The source material was CD4+ or CD8+ T cells sorted from blood, sampled in a trial of the OX40 agonist ivuxolimab. This clonotype was obtained from an adult with an advanced solid tumor such as melanoma, head and neck, liver or kidney cancer. CDR3 sequence (DNA): TGTGCCAGTACTTGGACAGGGTCCATGAACACTGAAGCTTTCTTT. Its translation: CASTWTGSMNTEAFF. The variable domain in full, completed from reference TRBV19 and TRBJ1-1, reads DGGITQSPKYLFRKEGQNVTLSCEQNLNHDAMYWYRQDPGQGLRLIYYSQIVNDFQKGDIAEGYSVSREKKESFPLTVTSAQKNPTAFYLCASTWTGSMNTEAFFGQGTRLTVV.